This paragraph reports one TCR beta chain. Germline values: CDR1 SGHRS, CDR2 YFSETQ. V was cut by 3 bases and J by 4 bases, with 10 bases left in between. The CDR3 sequence is 13 residues long. This sample stems from a study of blood T cell repertoires in COVID-19. Seattle-derived patients entered the study during active infection and were followed longitudinally. In the source study's methods: Using reference gene primer amplification, nucleated cell counts were estimated. Assay: immunoSEQ multiplex PCR; the TCRdb copy retains only in-frame clones and omits some. V and J calls plus clone size are reproduced from that table; the DNA served to infer D and trimming. The top ten clones hold 5.2% of a sample with about 220,000 clones, approximately 78% of them seen once.

The TCR originated in a woman between 65 and 79 years old with COVID-19, enrolled during active disease. V and J are TRBV5-1 and TRBJ1-1; a possible D gene is TRBD1 (5 bases). Sequencing was done on a sample of peripheral blood. CDR3 amino acids: CASSSGGPTEAFF. The CDR3 DNA sequence: TGCGCCAGCAGCTCGGGGGGACCCACTGAAGCTTTCTTT. Full variable domain (rest looked up from reference TRBV5-1 and TRBJ1-1): KAGVTQTPRYLIKTRGQQVTLSCSPISGHRSVSWYQQTPGQGLQFLFEYFSETQRNKGNFPGRFSGRQFSNSRSEMNVSTLELGDSALYLCASSSGGPTEAFFGQGTRLTVV.